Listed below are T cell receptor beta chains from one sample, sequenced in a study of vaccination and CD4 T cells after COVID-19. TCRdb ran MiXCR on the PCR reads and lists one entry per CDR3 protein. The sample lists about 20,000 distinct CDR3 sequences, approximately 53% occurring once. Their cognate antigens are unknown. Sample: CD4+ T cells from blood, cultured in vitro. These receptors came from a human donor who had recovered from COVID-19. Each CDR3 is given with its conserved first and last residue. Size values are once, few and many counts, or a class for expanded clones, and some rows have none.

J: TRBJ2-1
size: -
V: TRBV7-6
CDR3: CASSLATAGGYNEQFF

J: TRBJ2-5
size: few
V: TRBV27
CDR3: CASSSRTGGGETQYF

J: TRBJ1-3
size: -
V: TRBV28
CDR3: CASHGEGNTIYF

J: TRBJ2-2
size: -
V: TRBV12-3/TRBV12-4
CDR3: CASSSTSGSNTGELFF

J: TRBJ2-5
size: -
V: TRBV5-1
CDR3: CASSFYRRQEAQYF

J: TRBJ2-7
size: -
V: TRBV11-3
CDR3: CASSLNRDRGYEQYF

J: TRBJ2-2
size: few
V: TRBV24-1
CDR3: CATSDSGQGWSGELFF

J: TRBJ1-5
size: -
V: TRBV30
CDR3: CAWAYGQGKEVKHF

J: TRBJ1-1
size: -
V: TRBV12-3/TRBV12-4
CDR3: CASSEGNFGAFF

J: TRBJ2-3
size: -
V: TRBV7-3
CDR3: CASSLNAGQGGGGTDTQYF

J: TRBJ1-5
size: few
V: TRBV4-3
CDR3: CASSQQRDQPQHF

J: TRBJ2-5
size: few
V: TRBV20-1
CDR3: CSAWGQVQETQYF

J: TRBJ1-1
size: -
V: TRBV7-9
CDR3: CASSQTHESTEAFF

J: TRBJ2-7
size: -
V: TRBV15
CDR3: CATSRDAYEQYF

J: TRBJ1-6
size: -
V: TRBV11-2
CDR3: CASSGGWYSSYNSPLHF

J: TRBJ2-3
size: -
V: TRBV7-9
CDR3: CASSSMTGSTDTQYF

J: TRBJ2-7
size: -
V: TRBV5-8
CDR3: CASSLPPPGYEQYF

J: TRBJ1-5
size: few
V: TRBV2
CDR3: CASSYRGWSEYNQPQHF

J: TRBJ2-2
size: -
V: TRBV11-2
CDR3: CASSPSGVGELFF

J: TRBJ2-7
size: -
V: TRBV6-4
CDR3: CASSDSYLSGGYEQYF

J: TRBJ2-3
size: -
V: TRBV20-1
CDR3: CSAPLPYKTDTQYF

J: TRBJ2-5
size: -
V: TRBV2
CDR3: CASNGNRETQYF

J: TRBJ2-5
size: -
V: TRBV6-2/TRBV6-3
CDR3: CASSSGQGGGTQYF

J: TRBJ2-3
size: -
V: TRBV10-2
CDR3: CASSRGGFTDTQYF

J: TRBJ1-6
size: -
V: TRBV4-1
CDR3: CASSQGVSPLHF

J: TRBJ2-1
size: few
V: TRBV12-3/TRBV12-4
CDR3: CASSTSWTLGSPSYNEQFF

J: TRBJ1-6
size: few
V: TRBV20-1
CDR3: CSARGLGLISSPLHF

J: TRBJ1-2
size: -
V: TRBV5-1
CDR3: CASSFSSQGYTF

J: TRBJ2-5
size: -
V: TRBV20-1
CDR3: CSASPSGGQTQYF

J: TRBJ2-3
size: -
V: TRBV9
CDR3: CASSVGLGLGDTQYF

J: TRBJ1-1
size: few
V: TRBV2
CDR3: CASRPSQGTEAFF

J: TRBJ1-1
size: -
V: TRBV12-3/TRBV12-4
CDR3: CASSLGVQNTEAFF

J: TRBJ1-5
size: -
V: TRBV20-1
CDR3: CSARPVDRNQPQHF

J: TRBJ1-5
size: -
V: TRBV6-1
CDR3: CASSGPSGQPQHF

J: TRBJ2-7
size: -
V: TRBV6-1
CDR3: CASPPYPEGEQYF

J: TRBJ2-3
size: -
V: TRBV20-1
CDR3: CSARETGTGTDTQYF

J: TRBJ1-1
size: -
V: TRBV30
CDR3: CAWGRDRVTEAFF

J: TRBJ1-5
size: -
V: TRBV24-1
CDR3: CATSDPGKRQPQHF

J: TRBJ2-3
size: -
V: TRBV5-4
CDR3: CASSLGGLNTDTQYF

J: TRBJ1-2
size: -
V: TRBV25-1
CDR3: CASSAGKNYGYTF

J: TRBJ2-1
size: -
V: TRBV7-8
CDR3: CASSSPRGPNEQFF

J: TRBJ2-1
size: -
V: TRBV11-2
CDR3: CASSPRSGIKRDEQFF

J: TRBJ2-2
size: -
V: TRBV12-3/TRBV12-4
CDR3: CASSPNRGSTGELFF

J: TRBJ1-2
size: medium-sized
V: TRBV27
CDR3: CASTSTRQRVYGYTF

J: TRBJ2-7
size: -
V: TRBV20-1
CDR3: CSARPPQHEQYF

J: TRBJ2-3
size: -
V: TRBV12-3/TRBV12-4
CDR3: CASSLRTGGEDTQYF

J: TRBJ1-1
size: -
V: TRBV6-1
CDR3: CASTKGLNTEAFF

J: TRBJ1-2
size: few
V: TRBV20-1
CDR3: CSARGQDGGYTF

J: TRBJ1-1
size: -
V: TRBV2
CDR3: CASMGQTNTEAFF